The 16 T cell receptor beta chains listed next were all sequenced from one sample in a study of OX40 agonist ivuxolimab in advanced cancers. The table came from immunoSEQ multiplex PCR; TCRdb's copy has only in-frame clones and leaves some out. The table lists around 62,000 clones, approximately 86% of them singletons. The sequenced sample was CD4+ or CD8+ T cells sorted from blood, obtained in a trial of the OX40 agonist ivuxolimab. The receptors derive from an adult with an advanced solid tumor such as melanoma, head and neck, liver or kidney cancer.

The V gene is TRBV5-5, the J gene TRBJ1-5, with D perhaps matching TRBD1 (6 bases). The V end was cut by 3 bases, the J end by 4 bases, with 17 bases between. CDR1 and CDR2 from the germline V gene are SGHKS and YYEKEE (reference sequence). The CDR3 has 16 amino acids. CDR3 bases: TGTGCCAGCAGCTGGATGGGGGGGCTGAATAATCAGCCCCAGCATTTT. As protein: CASSWMGGLNNQPQHF. The variable domain in full, completed from reference TRBV5-5 and TRBJ1-5, reads DAGVTQSPTHLIKTRGQQVTLRCSPISGHKSVSWYQQVLGQGPQFIFQYYEKEERGRGNFPDRFSARQFPNYSSELNVNALLLGDSALYLCASSWMGGLNNQPQHFGDGTRLSIL.

The chain is built from TRBV5-1 and TRBJ2-2; D is perhaps TRBD2 (6 bases). V lost 3 bases and J lost 0, with 12 bases in between. CDR1 is SGHRS, CDR2 YFSETQ, per germline. This CDR3 is 16 amino acids long. As DNA, the CDR3 is TGCGCCAGCAGCTGGATTAGCGGAGCGAACACCGGGGAGCTGTTTTTT. Translated, it gives CASSWISGANTGELFF.

The chain employs TRBV19 and TRBJ1-2; possibly TRBD1 for D (6 bases). Germline CDR1 is LNHDA and CDR2 is SQIVND (reference sequence). CDR3 size: 14 residues. Trimming shortened V by 6 bases and J by 1 base, and 12 bases separated the two germline ends. CDR3 in amino acids: CASRHPQGNYGYTF. CDR3 in DNA: TGTGCCAGTAGGCACCCACAGGGTAACTATGGCTACACCTTC.

The genes are TRBV5-4 and TRBJ2-3; D is unresolved. Germline CDR1 and CDR2: SGHNT and YYREEE (reference sequence). The V gene lost 5 bases and the J gene lost 2 bases, with 9 bases spanning the gap. The CDR3 runs to 13 residues. The CDR3 region has the DNA TGTGCCAGCAGTTTACCCCTCACAGATACGCAGTATTTT. Protein: CASSLPLTDTQYF.

The V gene is TRBV14, the J gene TRBJ2-5; weak D call: TRBD1 (8 bases). V lost 1 base and J lost 2, with 32 bases in between. Germline values: CDR1 SGHDN, CDR2 FVKESK. This CDR3 spans 22 amino acids. As DNA, the CDR3 is TGTGCCAGCAGCCAAGTCAGCTATGGACAGGGCATCAGTAGCGGGCGGCAAGAGACCCAGTACTTC. Amino acid sequence: CASSQVSYGQGISSGRQETQYF.

This rearrangement joins TRBV10-1 to TRBJ2-1, with TRBD1 as a possible D gene (6 bases). The CDR3 length is 15 residues. Germline V gene data show CDR1 as WNHNN and CDR2 as SYGVQD (reference sequence). The ends were cut back, 6 bases at V and 10 bases at J, with 22 bases in the middle. CDR3 protein: CASRCTGQPGPEQFF. The CDR3 DNA reads as TGCGCCAGCAGATGCACAGGACAGCCAGGCCCAGAGCAGTTCTTC.

The genes are TRBV7-3 and TRBJ2-7, with TRBD1 matching over 9 bases. The CDR3 covers 13 residues. Per germline, CDR1 SGHTA and CDR2 FQGTGA. With 3 bases clipped from V and 3 bases from J, the junction kept 0 bases outside the gene matches. CDR3 amino acids: CASSLTGGYEQYF. CDR3 nucleotides: TGTGCCAGCAGCTTGACAGGGGGCTACGAGCAGTACTTC.

The CDR3 DNA is TGTGCTAGGGTCCCATTGGGTAGAACTTATCGCCGTCAGCCCCAGCATTTT. Protein product: CARVPLGRTYRRQPQHF. V and J are TRBV12-5 and TRBJ1-5; D is undetermined. The CDR3 has 17 residues. Trimming left V 9 bases short and J 6 bases short, with 27 bases between. Looked up from germline, CDR1 is LGHNT and CDR2 is FRNRAP. Filled out from reference TRBV12-5 and TRBJ1-5, the complete variable domain reads DARVTQTPRHKVTEMGQEVTMRCQPILGHNTVFWYRQTMMQGLELLAYFRNRAPLDDSGMPKDRFSAEMPDATLATLKIQPSEPRDSAVYFCARVPLGRTYRRQPQHFGDGTRLSIL.

This clone was detected only once. The V and J genes are TRBV19 and TRBJ2-5, with 8 bases that match TRBD2. The V gene end was trimmed by 3 bases and the J gene end by 6 bases; junction bases not matched to a gene: 9. Germline CDR1 reads LNHDA; CDR2 reads SQIVND (reference sequence). This CDR3 comprises 15 residues. The CDR3 region is CASSIGGRSRKTQYF. The CDR3 DNA sequence: TGTGCCAGTAGTATCGGCGGGAGGTCCCGTAAGACCCAGTACTTC.

The gene calls are TRBV5-3 and TRBJ2-1; 9 bases map to TRBD2. TRBV5-3 is designated an ORF whose function remains uncertain. CDR3 length: 14 residues. V lost 4 bases, J lost 5 bases, and 4 bases stayed unmatched. The CDR3 DNA reads TGTGCCAGAAGCCGCGCGGGAGGGAACAATGAGCAGTTCTTC. It yields the protein CARSRAGGNNEQFF.

This chain links TRBV30 with TRBJ1-6; D gene unclear. The CDR3 length is 14 residues. CDR1 and CDR2 (germline): GTSNPN, SVGIG (reference sequence). V was pared by 3 bases and J by 7 bases, with 13 bases between. The CDR3 loop reads CAWSGRRVNSPLHF. As DNA, the CDR3 is TGTGCCTGGAGCGGACGGAGGGTCAATTCACCCCTCCACTTT.

The rearrangement joins TRBV9 to TRBJ2-5, with D unclear. Trimming left V 1 base short and J 1 base short, with 8 bases between. Germline CDR1 is SGDLS and CDR2 is YYNGEE. The CDR3 is 14 residues long. In DNA form, the CDR3 reads TGTGCCAGCAGCGTAAAAAGCACCCAAGAGACCCAGTACTTC. This encodes CASSVKSTQETQYF. The entire variable domain, with the rest obtained from reference TRBV9 and TRBJ2-5, is as follows: DSGVTQTPKHLITATGQRVTLRCSPRSGDLSVYWYQQSLDQGLQFLIQYYNGEERAKGNILERFSAQQFPDLHSELNLSSLELGDSALYFCASSVKSTQETQYFGPGTRLLVL.

This chain uses TRBV6-1 with TRBJ2-7; a weak D match, TRBD1 (6 bases). Germline CDR1 reads MNHNS; CDR2 reads SASEGT. This CDR3 contains 14 residues. Trimming removed 6 bases from V and 3 bases from J, with 15 bases in between. The CDR3 DNA follows: TGTGCCAGCAGGATGATCGGGACACTCTACGAGCAGTACTTC. The encoded protein is CASRMIGTLYEQYF.

The V and J genes are TRBV14 and TRBJ1-2; D is ambiguous. V was trimmed by 11 bases and J by 8 bases, leaving 6 bases between them. From germline, CDR1 is SGHDN and CDR2 FVKESK. The CDR3 covers 8 residues. CDR3 protein: CASGGYTF. The CDR3 DNA is TGTGCCTCGGGGGGCTACACCTTC.

This chain uses TRBV27 with TRBJ2-7; D uncertain. Germline CDR1 and CDR2: MNHEY and SMNVEV (reference sequence). Trimming pared 5 bases from V and 1 base from J, leaving 21 bases between. The CDR3 sequence is 17 residues long. The CDR3 is CASSPRIESGRSYEQYF. The CDR3 DNA is TGTGCCAGCAGTCCCCGAATCGAGTCAGGACGATCCTACGAGCAGTACTTC.

The V call is TRBV2, the J call TRBJ2-2; tentative D call: TRBD1 (6 bases). V was clipped by 1 base and J by 4 bases, with 10 bases between them. CDR1 is SNHLY, CDR2 FYNNEI, per germline. The CDR3 totals 15 residues. The CDR3 DNA follows: TGTGCCAGCAGTGAAGGGACAGTTTCCACCGGGGAGCTGTTTTTT. Its protein is CASSEGTVSTGELFF.